These 25 T cell receptor beta chains were all obtained from the same sample, sequenced in a study of blood T cell repertoires in COVID-19. Generated by immunoSEQ multiplex PCR, the TCRdb table keeps only in-frame clones and is missing some. In the table there are 30,000 to 45,000 clones, roughly 78% of which are singletons. Material: peripheral blood. The receptors were gathered from a man aged 65-85 years with acute or convalescent COVID-19.

The CDR3 loop is CASRSPNSGNTIYF. CDR3 sequence (DNA): TGTGCCAGCAGGTCCCCCAACTCTGGAAACACCATATATTTT. The chain joins TRBV3-1 (or the pseudogene TRBV3-2) to TRBJ1-3; D unclear. There are 14 residues in the CDR3. V lost 6 bases to trimming and J lost 0 bases, with 9 bases between them. From germline, CDR1 is LGHDT and CDR2 YNNKEL (reference sequence).

This sequence joins TRBV5-1 and TRBJ1-6, with D perhaps matching TRBD1 (5 bases). The CDR3 has 15 amino acids. The ends were cut back, 0 bases at V and 14 bases at J, with 18 bases in the middle. The germline V gene encodes CDR1 SGHRS and CDR2 YFSETQ. DNA for the CDR3: TGCGCCAGCAGCTTGGCTGGGGGAGGCTATGGCGCCCTCCACTTT. The encoded protein is CASSLAGGGYGALHF.

This clone came up a few times. This chain links TRBV11-2 with TRBJ2-2; 10 bases match TRBD1. Germline lookup yields CDR1 SGHAT and CDR2 FQNNGV. This CDR3 contains 17 residues. Losses at the gene ends were 5 bases for V and 6 bases for J; bases not matched to a gene: 12. The CDR3 protein is CASSGTGVLGMAGELFF. In DNA, the CDR3 is TGTGCCAGCAGCGGGACAGGGGTTTTAGGCATGGCCGGGGAGCTGTTTTTT.

Details on this clone: An end of the junction differs from the germline gene, which may be a read error. J is TRBJ1-5 and V is TRBV6-5, with a possible D match to TRBD1 (5 bases). This CDR3 is built from 14 residues. Germline V gene sequence: CDR1 MNHEY, CDR2 SVGAGI. The CDR3 spells CASSDSGGNQPQHF. CDR3 DNA sequence: TGTGCCAGCAGTGACTCCGGGGGGAATCAGCCCCAGCATTTT.

This sequence joins TRBV7-8 and TRBJ2-3; 11 nucleotides align to TRBD2. This CDR3 region has 16 residues. Germline V gene data show CDR1 as SGHVS and CDR2 as FQNEAQ. J was trimmed by 6 bases and V by 5 bases; bases with no gene match: 10. The DNA of the CDR3 is TGTGCCAGCAGCCGAGATACTAGCGGGGGAGGTGATACGCAGTATTTT. This gives the protein CASSRDTSGGGDTQYF.

Only one count was recorded for this clone. This sequence joins TRBV28 and TRBJ1-1; no definite D call. The CDR3 contains 13 residues. V lost 2 bases to trimming and J lost 0 bases, with 4 bases between them. Per the germline V gene, CDR1 is MDHEN and CDR2 is SYDVKM. The CDR3 region has the DNA TGTGCCAGCAGTTTACGGGTGAACACTGAAGCTTTCTTT. This translates into CASSLRVNTEAFF.

The chain uses TRBV5-4 and TRBJ2-1; the D gene is possibly TRBD1 (6 bases). CDR1 and CDR2 from the germline V gene are SGHNT and YYREEE (reference sequence). The germline V and J ends were trimmed by 4 bases and 7 bases, with 9 bases remaining between them. The CDR3 runs 12 residues. The DNA for the CDR3 is TGTGCCAGCAGCGTCGGACAGAATGAGCAGTTCTTC. Translated: CASSVGQNEQFF. The full variable domain, its missing parts supplied by reference TRBV5-4 and TRBJ2-1, is ETGVTQSPTHLIKTRGQQVTLRCSSQSGHNTVSWYQQALGQGPQFIFQYYREEENGRGNFPPRFSGLQFPNYSSELNVNALELDDSALYLCASSVGQNEQFFGPGTRLTVL.

The CDR3 reads CASSQDQVLASSDTQYF. The CDR3 DNA follows: TGCGCCAGCAGCCAAGATCAGGTACTAGCATCGTCAGATACGCAGTATTTT. This chain connects TRBV4-1 to TRBJ2-3; D possibly corresponds to TRBD2 (6 bases). Germline V CDR1 and CDR2: MGHRA, YSYEKL. This CDR3 comprises 17 residues. V gave up 0 bases and J gave up 4 bases, with 17 bases separating them.

A single count supports this clone. The V and J genes are TRBV4-3 and TRBJ1-1; D is uncertain. Trimming took off 0 bases at V and 4 bases at J, with 12 bases between the two ends. Germline CDR1 is LGHNA and CDR2 is YSLEER. CDR3 length equals 15 residues. CDR3 in DNA: TGCGCCAGCAGCCAAGAATCCGGTTCAGGCACTGAAGCTTTCTTT. Translated, it gives CASSQESGSGTEAFF.

In DNA form, the CDR3 reads TGTGCCAGCAGCGTTAAGACAGGGACTGGCTACACCTTC. Its translation: CASSVKTGTGYTF. The chain uses TRBV7-6 and TRBJ1-2; TRBD1 matches 7 bases. Germline CDR1 SGHVS, CDR2 FNYEAQ. The CDR3 spans 13 residues. V lost 5 bases, J lost 7 bases, and 7 bases stayed unmatched.

This clone has only one observation. The J gene is TRBJ1-3, the V gene TRBV5-4; TRBD1 aligns across 10 bases. CDR1 SGHNT and CDR2 YYREEE come from the germline V gene (reference sequence). V shed 4 bases, J shed 2 bases, and the junction held 9 bases outside the gene matches. The CDR3 extends over 17 amino acids. The CDR3 reads CASSTPDRGLPGNTIYF. The CDR3 region has the DNA TGTGCCAGCAGCACACCCGACAGGGGGCTCCCTGGAAACACCATATATTTT.

The chain is built from TRBV5-1 and TRBJ2-1; 8 positions agree with TRBD2. There are 15 residues in the CDR3. V lost 0 bases to trimming and J lost 7 bases; unmatched junction nucleotides: 6. Germline V gene lookup returns CDR1 SGHRS and CDR2 YFSETQ. CDR3 region: CASSLVPGGRNEQFF. The DNA for the CDR3 is TGCGCCAGCAGCTTGGTTCCGGGGGGGCGTAATGAGCAGTTCTTC.

The V and J genes are TRBV6-2 or TRBV6-3 and TRBJ2-7, with D perhaps matching TRBD1 (5 bases). The ends were cut back, 5 bases at V and 6 bases at J, with 14 bases in the middle. Germline loops: CDR1 MNHEY, CDR2 SVGEGT. This CDR3 spans 13 amino acids. The DNA of the CDR3 is TGTGCCAGCAGTCGACGACAGCCCCGCGAGCAGTACTTC. Its protein is CASSRRQPREQYF.

The chain joins TRBV7-8 to TRBJ2-2, with D tentatively TRBD2 (6 bases). The germline gives CDR1 SGHVS, CDR2 FQNEAQ. The CDR3 consists of 16 residues. V lost 1 base and J lost 1, with 10 bases in between. CDR3 residues: CASSLVLAVNTGELFF. The CDR3 bases are TGTGCCAGCAGCTTAGTATTAGCGGTGAACACCGGGGAGCTGTTTTTT.

The J gene is TRBJ1-1, the V gene TRBV19; a weak D match, TRBD1 (5 bases). The V gene's germline CDR1 is LNHDA and CDR2 SQIVND (reference sequence). CDR3 length: 15 residues. Trimming pared 5 bases from V and 2 bases from J, leaving 15 bases between. The CDR3: CASSWQGSSNTEAFF. Here the CDR3 DNA reads TGTGCCAGTAGTTGGCAGGGCTCTTCCAACACTGAAGCTTTCTTT.

J is TRBJ1-2 and V is TRBV7-6; 7 nucleotides agree with TRBD1. There are 14 residues in the CDR3. From germline, CDR1 is SGHVS and CDR2 FNYEAQ. V lost 2 bases to trimming and J lost 8 bases; unmatched junction nucleotides: 8. CDR3 DNA sequence: TGTGCCAGCAGCTTAACACGGACAGGTCAGGGCTACACCTTC. Translating gives CASSLTRTGQGYTF.

V usage is TRBV7-9 and J usage is TRBJ2-6; D not resolved. V was pared by 1 base and J by 0 bases, with 4 bases between. CDR1 and CDR2 (germline): SEHNR, FQNEAQ (reference sequence). The CDR3 runs to 15 residues. As DNA, the CDR3 is TGTGCCAGCAGCTTAGTCGTCTCTGGGGCCAACGTCCTGACTTTC. Translated: CASSLVVSGANVLTF.

The V call is TRBV6-5, the J call TRBJ2-7, with D possibly TRBD2 on 5 matching bases. V was cut by 4 bases and J by 6 bases, with 10 bases left in between. The germline gives CDR1 MNHEY, CDR2 SVGAGI. The CDR3 totals 12 residues. CDR3 region: CASSSIGVEQYF. The CDR3 coding sequence is TGTGCCAGCAGTTCAATCGGGGTCGAGCAGTACTTC.

The V and J genes are TRBV5-4 and TRBJ1-3, with D possibly matching TRBD1 (5 bases). The CDR3 extends over 16 amino acids. With 0 bases removed from V and 0 bases from J, the gap between germline ends came to 10 bases. Looked up from germline, CDR1 is SGHNT and CDR2 is YYREEE (reference sequence). In DNA form, the CDR3 reads TGTGCCAGCAGCTTGGGGGCAGGGAACTCTGGAAACACCATATATTTT. Encoded protein: CASSLGAGNSGNTIYF.

The genes are TRBV6-2 or TRBV6-3 and TRBJ2-5, with D maybe TRBD2 (5 bases). Germline V lookup: CDR1 MNHEY, CDR2 SVGEGT. V was trimmed by 4 bases and J by 4 bases, leaving 13 bases between them. The CDR3 is made up of 14 amino acids. The chain's CDR3 is CASSSDGIAETQYF. DNA for the CDR3: TGTGCCAGCAGTTCAGACGGGATCGCAGAGACCCAGTACTTC.

The chain has TRBV10-1 and TRBJ2-3; TRBD2 agrees at 13 bases. CDR3 length: 14 residues. The germline CDR1 and CDR2 sequences are WNHNN and SYGVQD (reference sequence). After removal of 4 bases from V and 10 bases from J, the junction contained 5 bases not matched to a gene. CDR3 in DNA: TGCGCCAGCAGTGGAGGGACTAGCGGGATCCCGCAGTATTTT. It specifies CASSGGTSGIPQYF.

The chain couples TRBV5-1 to TRBJ2-3; D might be TRBD2 (6 bases). Germline values: CDR1 SGHRS, CDR2 YFSETQ. V was trimmed by 4 bases and J by 1 base, leaving 19 bases between them. The CDR3 runs 17 residues. The CDR3 here is CASSPSGELLRTDTQYF. The DNA of the CDR3 is TGCGCCAGCAGCCCCTCGGGAGAGCTACTCCGCACAGATACGCAGTATTTT.

V is TRBV15 and J is TRBJ2-1; a possible D gene is TRBD2 (5 bases). Germline-derived CDR1 and CDR2 are LNHNV and YYDKDF (reference sequence). With 0 bases removed from V and 7 bases from J, the gap between germline ends came to 13 bases. This CDR3 comprises 15 residues. The CDR3 region has the DNA TGTGCCACCAGCAGAGACACGAGCGGCGCAAATGAGCAGTTCTTC. Its translation is CATSRDTSGANEQFF.

A remark on this clone: At one of its ends the junction is not consistent with the germline gene, which may arise from a read error. The chain combines TRBV18 with TRBJ1-5, with TRBD1 as a possible D gene (5 bases). In germline, CDR1 is KGHSH, CDR2 LQKENI. CDR3 size: 15 residues. The DNA for the CDR3 is TGTGCCGGCTCGGCGGGACTCCTTAGCAATCAGCCCCAGCATTTT. Translated: CAGSAGLLSNQPQHF.

The chain combines TRBV11-2 with TRBJ1-4; 7 nucleotides match TRBD1. Trimming took 4 bases from V and 5 from J; bases not matched to a gene: 4. Germline CDR1 SGHAT, CDR2 FQNNGV. The CDR3 has 14 amino acids. The CDR3 spells CASSSTGRNEKLFF. CDR3 nucleotide sequence: TGTGCCAGCAGCTCGACAGGGAGAAATGAAAAACTGTTTTTT.